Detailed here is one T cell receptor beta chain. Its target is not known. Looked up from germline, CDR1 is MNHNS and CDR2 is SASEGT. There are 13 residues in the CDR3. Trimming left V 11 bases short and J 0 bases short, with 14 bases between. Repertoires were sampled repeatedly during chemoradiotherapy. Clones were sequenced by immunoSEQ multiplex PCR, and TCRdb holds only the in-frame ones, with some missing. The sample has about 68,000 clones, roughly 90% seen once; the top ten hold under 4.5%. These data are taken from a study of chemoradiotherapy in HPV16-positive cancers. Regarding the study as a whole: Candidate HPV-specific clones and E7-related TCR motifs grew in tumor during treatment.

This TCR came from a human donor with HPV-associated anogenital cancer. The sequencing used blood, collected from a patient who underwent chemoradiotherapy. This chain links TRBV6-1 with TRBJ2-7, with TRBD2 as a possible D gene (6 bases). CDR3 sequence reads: CASAAGLSYEQYF. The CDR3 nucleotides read TGTGCCTCAGCAGCGGGTCTCTCCTACGAGCAGTACTTC.